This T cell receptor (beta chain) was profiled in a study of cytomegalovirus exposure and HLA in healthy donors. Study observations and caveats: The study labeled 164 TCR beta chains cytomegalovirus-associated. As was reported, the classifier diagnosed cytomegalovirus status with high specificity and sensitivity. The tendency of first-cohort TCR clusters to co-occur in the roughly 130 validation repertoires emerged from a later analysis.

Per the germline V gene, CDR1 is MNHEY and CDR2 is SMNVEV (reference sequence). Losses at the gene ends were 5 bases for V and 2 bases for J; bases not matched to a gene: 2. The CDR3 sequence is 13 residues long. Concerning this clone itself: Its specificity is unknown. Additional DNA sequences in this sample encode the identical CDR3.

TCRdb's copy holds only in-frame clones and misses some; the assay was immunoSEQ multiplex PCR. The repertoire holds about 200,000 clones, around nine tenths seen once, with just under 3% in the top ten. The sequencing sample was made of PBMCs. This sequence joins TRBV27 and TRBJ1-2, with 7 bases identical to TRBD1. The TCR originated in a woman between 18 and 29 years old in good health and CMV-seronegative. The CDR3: CASSLQGNYGYTF. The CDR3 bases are TGTGCCAGCAGTCTACAGGGGAACTATGGCTACACCTTC.